These 31 T cell receptor beta chains came from one sample sequenced in a study of blood T cell repertoires in COVID-19. Some clones are missing from TCRdb's copy, which holds only in-frame ones; the method was immunoSEQ multiplex PCR. The sample records 200,000 to 250,000 clones, about 87% being singletons. Sequenced input: peripheral blood. The receptors here all came from a woman between 70 and 85 years old with active or convalescent COVID-19.

The CDR3 spells CASLGQGSYEQYF. CDR3 DNA sequence: TGTGCCAGTCTGGGACAGGGTTCCTACGAGCAGTACTTC. This chain links TRBV5-6 with TRBJ2-7, with 9 bases fitting TRBD1. Germline V gene sequence: CDR1 SGHDT, CDR2 YYEEEE. The trim removed 8 bases at V and 1 base at J, leaving 4 bases unmatched. The CDR3 is made up of 13 amino acids.

Comment on this clone: Other DNA sequences from this sample encode an identical CDR3 as well. The chain recombines TRBV5-1 with TRBJ2-7; maybe TRBD1 (6 bases). Germline loops: CDR1 SGHRS, CDR2 YFSETQ. Trimming took off 0 bases at V and 5 bases at J, with 9 bases between the two ends. This CDR3 spans 13 amino acids. The DNA of the CDR3 is TGCGCCAGCAGCTTGGGCCAGGGGAACGAGCAGTACTTC. This encodes CASSLGQGNEQYF.

V gene TRBV18 combines with J gene TRBJ1-2; D perhaps matches TRBD1 (5 bases). CDR1 is KGHSH, CDR2 LQKENI, per germline. Trimming removed 1 base from V and 10 bases from J, with 10 bases in between. This CDR3 is built from 12 residues. The CDR3 reads CASSPRSTDYTF. The CDR3, as DNA: TGTGCCAGCTCACCACGTTCGACAGACTACACCTTC.

This chain connects TRBV6-2 or TRBV6-3 to TRBJ2-5; the match to TRBD1 covers 11 bases. CDR3 size: 14 residues. The V and J ends lost 4 bases and 5 bases, in that order; junction bases with no gene match: 3. The germline gives CDR1 MNHEY, CDR2 SVGEGT. DNA for the CDR3: TGTGCCAGCAGTTTGGGACAGGGGGGGGAGACCCAGTACTTC. Amino acids: CASSLGQGGETQYF.

The chain has TRBV6-6 and TRBJ1-5; 9 nucleotides match TRBD1. Germline assignment: CDR1 MNHNY and CDR2 SVGAGI (reference sequence). With V trimmed by 6 bases and J by 0 bases, 6 bases remained unmatched. The CDR3 consists of 16 residues. CDR3 sequence: CASRDRGLDSNQPQHF. The CDR3 nucleotides are TGTGCCAGCAGGGACAGGGGCCTCGATAGCAATCAGCCCCAGCATTTT.

The chain has TRBV11-3 and TRBJ1-1; no definite D call. This CDR3 has 14 amino acids. Germline CDR1 SGHNT, CDR2 YENEEA. The V end was cut by 5 bases, the J end by 4 bases, with 14 bases between. The CDR3 bases are TGTGCCAGCAGCCCCGGTCGGGGATTCACTGAAGCTTTCTTT. It is translated as CASSPGRGFTEAFF.

This clone was observed a handful of times. This chain uses TRBV3-1 (or the pseudogene TRBV3-2) with TRBJ1-6; D call uncertain. Looked up from germline, CDR1 is LGHDT and CDR2 is YNNKEL (reference sequence). The CDR3 has 14 amino acids. V was trimmed by 4 bases and J by 6 bases, leaving 10 bases between them. CDR3 amino acids: CASSPPWPNSPLHF. CDR3 sequence (DNA): TGTGCCAGCAGCCCGCCCTGGCCTAATTCACCCCTCCACTTT.

The chain joins TRBV5-4 to TRBJ2-3; 9 positions agree with TRBD1. CDR1 is SGHNT, CDR2 YYREEE, per germline (reference sequence). The CDR3 is 13 amino acids. The V gene end was trimmed by 3 bases and the J gene end by 6 bases; junction bases not matched to a gene: 2. The CDR3 DNA sequence: TGTGCCAGCAGCTGGACAGGGGTGGATACGCAGTATTTT. The encoded protein is CASSWTGVDTQYF.

The chain combines TRBV7-6 with TRBJ2-7; 9 positions agree with TRBD1. V shed 1 base and J 5 bases; nucleotides not matched to a gene: 9. The CDR3 covers 16 residues. Germline CDR1 and CDR2: SGHVS and FNYEAQ. The CDR3 DNA sequence: TGTGCCAGCAGCTTAGGATGGACAGGGGCCGGCCACGAGCAGTACTTC. Protein: CASSLGWTGAGHEQYF.

The J gene is TRBJ2-5, the V gene TRBV9; unclear D gene. V was pared by 0 bases and J by 4 bases, with 4 bases between. CDR3 length: 12 residues. CDR1 is SGDLS, CDR2 YYNGEE, per germline. The CDR3 nucleotides read TGTGCCAGCAGCGTAGGTCTAGAGACCCAGTACTTC. This translates into CASSVGLETQYF.

This clone was picked up a small number of times. V gene TRBV19 combines with J gene TRBJ1-1, with D perhaps matching TRBD1 (5 bases). Trimming removed 3 bases at V and 3 bases at J, with 14 bases between. The CDR3 consists of 15 residues. Germline CDR1 is LNHDA and CDR2 is SQIVND (reference sequence). CDR3 nucleotide sequence: TGTGCCAGTAGTATCCGGGCAGGGAGGGACACTGAAGCTTTCTTT. This translates into CASSIRAGRDTEAFF.

This chain joins TRBV7-9 and TRBJ1-2, with 8 bases matching TRBD1. Per the germline V gene, CDR1 is SEHNR and CDR2 is FQNEAQ (reference sequence). The CDR3 has 15 residues. The trim removed 3 bases at V and 7 bases at J, leaving 10 bases unmatched. CDR3 in DNA: TGTGCCAGCAGCTTCGGGGACAGGACCTTTGGTGGCTACACCTTC. It translates to CASSFGDRTFGGYTF.

V usage is TRBV7-9 and J usage is TRBJ1-1, with 8 bases aligning to TRBD1. Germline V gene lookup returns CDR1 SEHNR and CDR2 FQNEAQ (reference sequence). This CDR3 contains 13 residues. Trimming cost V 8 bases and J 5 bases; bases outside gene matches: 7. CDR3 nucleotide sequence: TGTGCCAGCCGACCAGGGGGCCTAACTGAAGCTTTCTTT. Translated: CASRPGGLTEAFF.

This chain uses TRBV6-2 or TRBV6-3 with TRBJ1-2; D call uncertain. Germline loops: CDR1 MNHEY, CDR2 SVGEGT. This CDR3 is built from 16 residues. Between the trimmed V and J ends, which lost 0 bases and 5 bases, there was a span of 16 bases. The CDR3 DNA reads as TGTGCCAGCAGTTACTCTTGGCCGGGAATGGGGTATGGCTACACCTTC. Translation gives CASSYSWPGMGYGYTF.

The chain couples TRBV29-1 to TRBJ1-4; TRBD1 might be the D (6 bases). Germline V gene sequence: CDR1 SQVTM, CDR2 ANQGSEA. The CDR3 has 15 amino acids. Trimming cost V 5 bases and J 3 bases, with 16 bases left between them. The CDR3 is CSVRIRGAANEKLFF. The DNA for the CDR3 is TGCAGCGTTCGCATCAGGGGAGCAGCTAATGAAAAACTGTTTTTT. The variable domain in full, completed from reference TRBV29-1 and TRBJ1-4, reads SAVISQKPSRDICQRGTSLTIQCQVDSQVTMMFWYRQQPGQSLTLIATANQGSEATYESGFVIDKFPISRPNLTFSTLTVSNMSPEDSSIYLCSVRIRGAANEKLFFGSGTQLSVL.

The chain joins TRBV5-6 to TRBJ1-1, with D perhaps matching TRBD1 (5 bases). Deletions cut 4 bases from V and 1 base from J, with 11 bases between. Germline V gene sequence: CDR1 SGHDT, CDR2 YYEEEE. This CDR3 is built from 14 residues. CDR3: CASSPLGGNTEAFF. CDR3 in DNA: TGTGCCAGCAGCCCTCTGGGGGGGAACACTGAAGCTTTCTTT.

The V call is TRBV5-1, the J call TRBJ1-1; TRBD1 matches 7 bases. Looked up from germline, CDR1 is SGHRS and CDR2 is YFSETQ. The V gene end was trimmed by 2 bases and the J gene end by 3 bases; junction bases not matched to a gene: 7. This CDR3 contains 15 residues. Written as DNA, the CDR3 is TGCGCCAGCAGCTTAGAGGACAGGTATGACACTGAAGCTTTCTTT. Amino acid sequence: CASSLEDRYDTEAFF.

This chain links TRBV6-5 with TRBJ1-2; TRBD1 matches 10 bases. CDR1 MNHEY and CDR2 SVGAGI come from the germline V gene. CDR3 length equals 14 residues. The V and J ends lost 5 bases and 8 bases, in that order; junction bases with no gene match: 8. The DNA of the CDR3 is TGTGCCAGCAGTCTCCGGGACAGGGGCTTCGGCTACACCTTC. It translates to CASSLRDRGFGYTF.

The chain links TRBV5-1 to TRBJ1-2; D is unresolved. Germline CDR1 and CDR2: SGHRS and YFSETQ. This CDR3 is built from 16 residues. Deletions cut 0 bases from V and 6 bases from J, with 18 bases between. The CDR3 coding sequence is TGCGCCAGCAGCTTGGGCCCGGGGAGAATGGACGATGGCTACACCTTC. Amino acid sequence: CASSLGPGRMDDGYTF. The complete variable domain, with remaining parts taken from reference TRBV5-1 and TRBJ1-2, reads KAGVTQTPRYLIKTRGQQVTLSCSPISGHRSVSWYQQTPGQGLQFLFEYFSETQRNKGNFPGRFSGRQFSNSRSEMNVSTLELGDSALYLCASSLGPGRMDDGYTFGSGTRLTVV.

This clone has just one count. The chain links TRBV3-1 (or the pseudogene TRBV3-2) to TRBJ1-5; no clear D gene. The CDR3 spans 13 residues. Germline V gives CDR1 LGHDT, CDR2 YNNKEL (reference sequence). The germline V and J ends were trimmed by 4 bases and 4 bases, with 8 bases remaining between them. The CDR3 reads CASSPSGNQPQHF. In nucleotides, the CDR3 is TGTGCCAGCAGCCCGTCGGGGAATCAGCCCCAGCATTTT.

The chain joins TRBV5-8 to TRBJ1-2, with a possible D match to TRBD1 (5 bases). Trimming shortened V by 4 bases and J by 4 bases, and 14 bases separated the two germline ends. This CDR3 region has 14 residues. The V gene's germline CDR1 is SGHTS and CDR2 YDEGEE. The CDR3 sequence: CASSGTPGSYGYTF. The CDR3 region has the DNA TGTGCCAGCAGCGGGACGCCCGGGAGCTATGGCTACACCTTC.

This clone was detected a few times. V is TRBV5-1 and J is TRBJ1-5; D is ambiguous. From germline, CDR1 is SGHRS and CDR2 YFSETQ. Between the trimmed V and J ends, which lost 1 base and 2 bases, there was a span of 7 bases. The CDR3 is made up of 14 amino acids. For the CDR3, the DNA is TGCGCCAGCAGCTTGCACGGAGGCAATCAGCCCCAGCATTTT. It is translated as CASSLHGGNQPQHF.

As concerns this clone: An end of the junction differs from the germline gene, which may be a read error. This chain connects TRBV6-2 or TRBV6-3 to TRBJ2-7, with D tentatively TRBD1 (6 bases). This CDR3 has 15 amino acids. Germline V gene sequence: CDR1 MNHEY, CDR2 SVGEGT. CDR3 region: CASSYSGTIDYEQYF. For the CDR3, the DNA is TGTGCCAGCAGCTACTCCGGGACAATCGATTACGAGCAGTACTTC.

This chain links TRBV4-3 with TRBJ1-2; D possibly corresponds to TRBD1 (6 bases). CDR1 LGHNA and CDR2 YSLEER come from the germline V gene. The CDR3 runs to 13 residues. The V gene lost 2 bases and the J gene lost 7 bases, with 11 bases spanning the gap. CDR3 region: CASSQIQGIGYTF. DNA of the CDR3: TGCGCCAGCAGCCAAATACAGGGAATTGGCTACACCTTC.

This chain uses TRBV18 with TRBJ1-2; 12 bases fit TRBD1. The ends lost 3 bases at V and 3 bases at J; junction bases unmatched: 2. The germline gives CDR1 KGHSH, CDR2 LQKENI. CDR3 length equals 15 residues. This CDR3 reads CASSPGQGAHYGYTF. Written as DNA, the CDR3 is TGTGCCAGCTCACCGGGACAGGGGGCCCACTATGGCTACACCTTC.

For the CDR3, the DNA is TGTGCCAGCAGCTTAATGCAGCGGGGGGCCACCGGGGAGCTGTTTTTT. As protein: CASSLMQRGATGELFF. J is TRBJ2-2 and V is TRBV7-3, with TRBD2 matching over 9 bases. This CDR3 is 16 amino acids long. Germline lookup yields CDR1 SGHTA and CDR2 FQGTGA. The V gene end was trimmed by 1 base and the J gene end by 4 bases; junction bases not matched to a gene: 4. Together with reference TRBV7-3 and TRBJ2-2, the CDR3 gives the full variable domain: GAGVSQTPSNKVTEKGKYVELRCDPISGHTALYWYRQSLGQGPEFLIYFQGTGAADDSGLPNDRFFAVRPEGSVSTLKIQRTERGDSAVYLCASSLMQRGATGELFFGEGSRLTVL.

The V gene is TRBV7-6, the J gene TRBJ2-3, with 10 bases identical to TRBD2. The CDR3 sequence is 15 residues long. The germline V gene has CDR1 SGHVS and CDR2 FNYEAQ. Unmatched junction bases numbered 11, after V lost 8 bases and J lost 6 bases. The CDR3 loop is CASWALAGSDDTQYF. The CDR3 DNA follows: TGTGCCAGCTGGGCACTAGCGGGGTCTGATGATACGCAGTATTTT.

The genes are TRBV6-6 and TRBJ1-1; TRBD1 agrees at 8 bases. V gave up 0 bases and J gave up 4 bases; unmatched junction bases: 4. Germline V gives CDR1 MNHNY, CDR2 SVGAGI (reference sequence). CDR3 size: 15 residues. The CDR3 coding sequence is TGTGCCAGCAGTTACTCGATCGGACAGGGCACTGAAGCTTTCTTT. This sequence encodes CASSYSIGQGTEAFF.

The CDR3 DNA reads TGTGCCAGCAGGCCAGGGGATAGCAATCAGCCCCAGCATTTT. Translated, it gives CASRPGDSNQPQHF. V usage is TRBV27 and J usage is TRBJ1-5; possible D gene TRBD1, 6 bases. V lost 6 bases and J lost 0, with 9 bases in between. CDR3 length equals 14 residues. Germline loops: CDR1 MNHEY, CDR2 SMNVEV (reference sequence).

As for this clone: Other DNA sequences within the sample encode an identical CDR3. The chain combines TRBV3-1 (or the pseudogene TRBV3-2) with TRBJ1-1; 8 positions match TRBD1. V dropped 4 bases and J dropped 1; count of bases not matched to a gene: 5. This CDR3 is 15 amino acids long. CDR1 LGHDT and CDR2 YNNKEL come from the germline V gene (reference sequence). As DNA, the CDR3 is TGTGCCAGCAGCCCCCAGGGGACAGGGAACACTGAAGCTTTCTTT. Its protein product is CASSPQGTGNTEAFF.

The chain recombines TRBV7-8 with TRBJ1-2; D gene unclear. Germline V gives CDR1 SGHVS, CDR2 FQNEAQ. V was cut by 5 bases and J by 8 bases, with 18 bases left in between. The CDR3 has 14 residues. In nucleotides, the CDR3 is TGTGCCAGCAGCCACGGTCAGAGGTCATACGGCTACACCTTC. This gives the protein CASSHGQRSYGYTF.